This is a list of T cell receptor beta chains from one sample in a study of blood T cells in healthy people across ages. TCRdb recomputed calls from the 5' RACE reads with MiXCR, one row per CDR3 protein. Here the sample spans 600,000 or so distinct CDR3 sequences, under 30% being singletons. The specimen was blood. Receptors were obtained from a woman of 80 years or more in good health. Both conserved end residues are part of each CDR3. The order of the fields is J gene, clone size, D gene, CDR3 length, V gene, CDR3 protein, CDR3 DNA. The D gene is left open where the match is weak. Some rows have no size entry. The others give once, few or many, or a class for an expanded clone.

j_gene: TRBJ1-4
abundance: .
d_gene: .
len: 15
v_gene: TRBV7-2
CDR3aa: CASSLVRGGNEKLFF
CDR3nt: TGTGCCAGCAGCTTAGTTCGGGGTGGTAATGAAAAACTGTTTTTT

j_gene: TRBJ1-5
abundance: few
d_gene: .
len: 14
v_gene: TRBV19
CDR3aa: CASSKTAHNQPQHF
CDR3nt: TGTGCCAGTAGTAAGACAGCTCACAATCAGCCCCAGCATTTT

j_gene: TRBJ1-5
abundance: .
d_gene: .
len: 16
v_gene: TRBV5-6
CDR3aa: CAGSLLSAISNQPQHF
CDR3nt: TGTGCCGGCAGCCTTCTGAGTGCTATTAGCAATCAGCCCCAGCATTTT

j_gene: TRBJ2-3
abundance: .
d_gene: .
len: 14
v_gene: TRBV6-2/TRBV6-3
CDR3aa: CASRDTRTSDTQYF
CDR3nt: TGTGCCAGCAGGGATACACGAACCTCCGATACGCAGTATTTT

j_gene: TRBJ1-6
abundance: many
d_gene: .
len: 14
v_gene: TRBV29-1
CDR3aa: CSVAVSSYNSPLHF
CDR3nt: TGCAGCGTTGCCGTGAGCTCCTATAATTCACCCCTCCACTTT

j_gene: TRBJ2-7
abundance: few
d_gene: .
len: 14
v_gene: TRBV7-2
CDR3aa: CASSLPPVPYEQYF
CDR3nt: TGTGCCAGCAGCCTTCCACCGGTCCCCTACGAGCAGTACTTC

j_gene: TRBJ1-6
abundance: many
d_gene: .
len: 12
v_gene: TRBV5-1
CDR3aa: CASSDPNSPLHF
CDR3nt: TGCGCCAGCAGCGACCCTAATTCACCCCTCCACTTT

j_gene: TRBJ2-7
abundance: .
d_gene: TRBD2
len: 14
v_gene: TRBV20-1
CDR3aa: CSARTSGWIYEQYF
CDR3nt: TGCAGTGCCAGGACTAGCGGGTGGATCTACGAGCAGTACTTC

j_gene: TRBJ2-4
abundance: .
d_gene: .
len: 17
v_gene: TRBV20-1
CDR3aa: CSAAGGRSAEGKNIQYF
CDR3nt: TGCAGTGCCGCCGGGGGCAGGTCAGCGGAGGGAAAAAACATTCAGTACTTC

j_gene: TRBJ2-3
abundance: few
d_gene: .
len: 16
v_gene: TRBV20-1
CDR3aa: CSASKPGAGGTDTQYF
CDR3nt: TGCAGTGCTAGCAAGCCGGGGGCCGGAGGCACAGATACGCAGTATTTT

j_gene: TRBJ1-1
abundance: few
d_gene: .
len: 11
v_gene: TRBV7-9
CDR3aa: CASSYGNEAFF
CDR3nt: TGTGCCAGCAGCTACGGAAATGAAGCTTTCTTT

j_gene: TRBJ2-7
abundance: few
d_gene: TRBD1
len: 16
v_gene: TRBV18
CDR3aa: CASSLFSGTGVAEQYF
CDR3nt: TGTGCCAGCTCACTTTTTTCCGGGACAGGGGTTGCCGAGCAGTACTTC

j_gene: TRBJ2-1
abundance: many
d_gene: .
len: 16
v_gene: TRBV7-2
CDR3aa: CASSLRATGRHNEQFF
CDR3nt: TGTGCCAGCAGCCTTCGTGCGACAGGGAGGCACAATGAGCAGTTCTTC

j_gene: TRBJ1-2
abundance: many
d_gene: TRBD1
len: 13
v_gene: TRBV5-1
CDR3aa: CASSNWTGNGYTF
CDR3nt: TGCGCCAGCAGCAACTGGACAGGGAATGGCTACACCTTC

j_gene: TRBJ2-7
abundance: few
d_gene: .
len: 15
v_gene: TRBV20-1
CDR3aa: CSARGSSGAPYEQYF
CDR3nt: TGCAGTGCTAGAGGTAGTAGCGGTGCCCCCTACGAGCAGTACTTC

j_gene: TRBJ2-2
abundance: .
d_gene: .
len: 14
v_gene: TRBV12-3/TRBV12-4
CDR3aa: CASSFRSYTGELFF
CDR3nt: TGTGCCAGCAGTTTTAGGAGCTACACCGGGGAGCTGTTTTTT

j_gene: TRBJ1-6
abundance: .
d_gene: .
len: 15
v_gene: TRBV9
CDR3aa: CASSSSGVTDSPLHF
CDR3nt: TGTGCCAGCAGCTCCTCTGGGGTTACGGATTCACCCCTCCACTTT

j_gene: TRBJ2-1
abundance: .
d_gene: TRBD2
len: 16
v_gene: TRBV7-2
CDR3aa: CASSLGAAGGQDEKFF
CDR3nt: TGTGCCAGCAGCCTTGGAGCAGCGGGGGGGCAGGATGAGAAGTTCTTC

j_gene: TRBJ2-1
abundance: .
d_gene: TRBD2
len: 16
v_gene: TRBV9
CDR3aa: CASSRLAGSSYNEQFF
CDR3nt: TGTGCCAGCAGCCGTTTAGCGGGATCCTCCTACAATGAGCAGTTCTTC

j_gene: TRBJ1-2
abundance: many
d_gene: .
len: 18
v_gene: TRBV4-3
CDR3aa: CASSQGLYADSSNYGYTF
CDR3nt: TGCGCCAGCAGCCAAGGGCTTTACGCAGACAGCTCTAACTATGGCTACACCTTC

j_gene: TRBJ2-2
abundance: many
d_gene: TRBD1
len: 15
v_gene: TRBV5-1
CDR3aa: CASRPGTGNTGELFF
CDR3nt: TGCGCCAGCAGACCCGGGACAGGGAACACCGGGGAGCTGTTTTTT

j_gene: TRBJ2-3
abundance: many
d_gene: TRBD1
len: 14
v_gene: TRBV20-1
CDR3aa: CSLVGQGATDTQYF
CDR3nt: TGCAGCCTAGTGGGACAGGGGGCCACGGATACGCAGTATTTT

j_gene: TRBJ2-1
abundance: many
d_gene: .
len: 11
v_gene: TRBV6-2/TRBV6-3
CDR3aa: CASSKPNEQFF
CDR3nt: TGTGCCAGCAGCAAGCCGAACGAGCAGTTCTTC

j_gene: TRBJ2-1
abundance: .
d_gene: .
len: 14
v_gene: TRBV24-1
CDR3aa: CATSESDRYNEQFF
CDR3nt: TGTGCCACCAGTGAATCTGACAGATACAATGAGCAGTTCTTC

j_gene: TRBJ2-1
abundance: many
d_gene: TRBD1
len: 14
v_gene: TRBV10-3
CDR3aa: CAIRDRGEYNEQFF
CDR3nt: TGTGCCATCAGGGACAGGGGGGAGTACAATGAGCAGTTCTTC

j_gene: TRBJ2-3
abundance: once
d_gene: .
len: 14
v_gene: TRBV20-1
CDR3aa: CRAQVGAQRDTQYF
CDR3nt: TGCAGGGCTCAGGTGGGGGCTCAAAGAGATACGCAGTATTTT

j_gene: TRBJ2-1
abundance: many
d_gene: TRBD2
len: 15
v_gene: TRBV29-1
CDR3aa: CSVGMTSGGVSEQFF
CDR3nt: TGCAGCGTTGGGATGACTAGCGGGGGGGTCAGTGAGCAGTTCTTC

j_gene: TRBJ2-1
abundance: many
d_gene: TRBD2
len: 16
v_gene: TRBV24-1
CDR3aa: CATSDSETSNYNEQFF
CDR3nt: TGTGCCACCAGTGATTCGGAGACTAGCAACTACAATGAGCAGTTCTTC

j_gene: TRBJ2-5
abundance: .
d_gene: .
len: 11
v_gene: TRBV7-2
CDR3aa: CASRAPGTQYF
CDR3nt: TGTGCCAGCAGGGCTCCCGGGACCCAGTACTTC